A single T cell receptor (beta chain) is shown here with its context. Germline CDR1 reads SGHVS; CDR2 reads FQNEAQ. J was trimmed by 2 bases and V by 5 bases; bases with no gene match: 11. The CDR3 is 19 residues long. The treatment was: oral pan-JAK inhibitor, 5-10 mg twice daily. Obtained from alopecia areata patients were lesional scalp punch biopsies along with peripheral blood. As the sequencing template, cDNA was produced by extracting RNA and reverse transcribing it. The protocol was immunoSEQ multiplex PCR, while the TCRdb copy is restricted to in-frame clones and leaves out a portion. The sample has hundreds of thousands of clones; about three fifths are singletons. This specimen comes from a study of CD8+ T cells in alopecia areata. Study as a whole: Dosing spanned 6 to 18 months on tofacitinib, then 6 months off drug.

The chain has TRBV7-8 and TRBJ2-4, with 14 nucleotides matching TRBD2. This TCR was sampled from a human donor with alopecia areata. The material sequenced was CD4+ T cells sorted from blood, taken at week 52, from a patient treated with tofacitinib. CDR3 sequence (DNA): TGTGCCAGCAGCCGAGGGAGACTAGCGGGGGGGCCATCCAAAAACATTCAGTACTTC. Its translation: CASSRGRLAGGPSKNIQYF. Full variable domain (outside the CDR3, taken from reference TRBV7-8 and TRBJ2-4): GAGVSQSPRYKVAKRGQDVALRCDPISGHVSLFWYQQALGQGPEFLTYFQNEAQLDKSGLPSDRFFAERPEGSVSTLKIQRTQQEDSAVYLCASSRGRLAGGPSKNIQYFGAGTRLSVL.